Presented here are 27 T cell receptor beta chains from one specimen sequenced in a study of blood T cell repertoires in COVID-19. Here immunoSEQ multiplex PCR was the method, and the copy in TCRdb shows in-frame clones only, minus some. The sample yields 130,000 to 150,000 clones, about 90% seen once. Specimen: PBMCs or T cells enriched from blood (not recorded which). These receptors were taken from a man between 60 and 75 years old who had recovered from COVID-19.

The V and J genes are TRBV20-1 and TRBJ1-2; TRBD1 might be the D (6 bases). The CDR3 covers 10 residues. The V and J ends lost 5 bases and 10 bases respectively, with 11 bases between them. Germline-derived CDR1 and CDR2 are DFQATT and SNEGSKA (reference sequence). Here the CDR3 reads CSAPGTNYTF. The DNA for the CDR3 is TGCAGTGCTCCGGGGACAAACTACACCTTC.

This chain links TRBV6-5 with TRBJ1-2; D is perhaps TRBD1 (5 bases). V lost 8 bases and J 5 bases, leaving 18 bases between the germline ends. The CDR3 runs 14 residues. Germline-derived CDR1 and CDR2 are MNHEY and SVGAGI. The CDR3: CASHVGAGEYGYTF. CDR3 DNA: TGTGCCAGCCACGTAGGGGCCGGTGAATATGGCTACACCTTC.

The rearrangement uses TRBV6-1 and TRBJ2-7; 8 bases line up with TRBD1. This CDR3 is 15 amino acids long. Germline CDR1 MNHNS, CDR2 SASEGT. V dropped 1 base and J dropped 5; count of bases not matched to a gene: 7. The CDR3 nucleotides read TGTGCCAGCAGTGAAGGCAGGGGGCGCATCCACGAGCAGTACTTC. Protein: CASSEGRGRIHEQYF.

This chain connects TRBV5-8 to TRBJ2-1, with D uncertain. The CDR3 is made up of 16 amino acids. V was cut by 3 bases and J by 0 bases, with 13 bases left in between. The germline V gene encodes CDR1 SGHTS and CDR2 YDEGEE. The CDR3 region has the DNA TGTGCCAGCAGCTGGTTTGTGTCCAGCTCCTACAATGAGCAGTTCTTC. Amino acids: CASSWFVSSSYNEQFF.

This clone has only a few counts. The chain recombines TRBV29-1 with TRBJ1-2; the D gene is possibly TRBD1 (5 bases). Germline V lookup: CDR1 SQVTM, CDR2 ANQGSEA. The CDR3 extends over 14 amino acids. The germline V and J ends were trimmed by 2 bases and 3 bases, with 13 bases remaining between them. The CDR3 DNA reads as TGCAGCGTTGAACAGGGAATCAGGCACTATGGCTACACCTTC. Translating gives CSVEQGIRHYGYTF. The variable domain in full, with the rest retrieved from reference TRBV29-1 and TRBJ1-2, is SAVISQKPSRDICQRGTSLTIQCQVDSQVTMMFWYRQQPGQSLTLIATANQGSEATYESGFVIDKFPISRPNLTFSTLTVSNMSPEDSSIYLCSVEQGIRHYGYTFGSGTRLTVV.

This clone occurred a few times. The genes are TRBV11-2 and TRBJ2-5, with a weak D call TRBD1 (7 bases). The CDR3 totals 16 residues. The V end lost 1 base, the J end lost 1 base, and 13 bases lay between the germline ends. Per the germline V gene, CDR1 is SGHAT and CDR2 is FQNNGV. CDR3 amino acids: CASSLVRGAAQETQYF. CDR3 DNA sequence: TGTGCCAGCAGCTTAGTCAGGGGGGCCGCCCAAGAGACCCAGTACTTC.

This chain uses TRBV6-9 with TRBJ2-7; TRBD2 is a possible D gene (5 bases). V was pared by 4 bases and J by 0 bases, with 10 bases between. The CDR3 contains 14 residues. Looked up from germline, CDR1 is MNHGY and CDR2 is SVAAGI. CDR3 protein: CASSWTSSSYEQYF. CDR3 sequence (DNA): TGTGCCAGCAGTTGGACTTCTAGCTCCTACGAGCAGTACTTC.

This chain connects TRBV5-1 to TRBJ2-5; possibly TRBD1 for D (6 bases). The germline V gene has CDR1 SGHRS and CDR2 YFSETQ. Between the trimmed V and J ends, which lost 2 bases and 5 bases, there was a span of 10 bases. This CDR3 has 13 residues. The CDR3, as DNA: TGCGCCAGCAGCTTCACAGGGCGGGAGACCCAGTACTTC. It encodes CASSFTGRETQYF.

This clone was picked up a small number of times. V and J are TRBV24-1 and TRBJ2-1, with 11 bases aligning to TRBD2. The germline V gene encodes CDR1 KGHDR and CDR2 SFDVKD. The CDR3 is made up of 15 amino acids. Losses at the gene ends were 4 bases for V and 6 bases for J; bases not matched to a gene: 4. The CDR3 region has the DNA TGTGCCACCAGTGAGGCTAGCGGGAGGTTCAATGAGCAGTTCTTC. It codes for CATSEASGRFNEQFF.

This clone has a handful of counts. V usage is TRBV5-4 and J usage is TRBJ1-2, with 9 bases identical to TRBD1. Germline CDR1 is SGHNT and CDR2 is YYREEE (reference sequence). V lost 4 bases and J lost 7; bases outside the gene matches: 11. The CDR3 sequence is 15 residues long. The CDR3 loop is CASSPGQGRRGGYTF. CDR3 in DNA: TGTGCCAGCAGCCCCGGACAGGGGAGAAGGGGTGGCTACACCTTC.

This clone is a singleton in its sample. The chain links TRBV7-8 to TRBJ2-7, with 7 bases lining up with TRBD1. Trimming cost V 4 bases and J 3 bases; bases outside gene matches: 12. CDR1 and CDR2 from the germline V gene are SGHVS and FQNEAQ. There are 16 residues in the CDR3. The CDR3 loop is CASSSQGGRVNYEQYF. The CDR3 nucleotides are TGTGCCAGCAGCTCACAAGGGGGCAGGGTAAACTACGAGCAGTACTTC.

The chain uses TRBV5-1 and TRBJ1-5; 9 bases are shared with TRBD1. CDR1 SGHRS and CDR2 YFSETQ come from the germline V gene. Germline trimming cut 4 bases from V and 6 bases from J; bases unmatched to any gene: 11. The CDR3 is 16 amino acids. The CDR3 DNA reads TGCGCCAGCAGCCAGGGACAGGGAGGCTCGGGTCAGCCCCAGCATTTT. It encodes CASSQGQGGSGQPQHF.

This clone was observed once. The chain is built from TRBV18 and TRBJ2-1, with unresolved D. Trimming took off 3 bases at V and 4 bases at J, with 7 bases between the two ends. The length of the CDR3 is 13 residues. Germline V lookup: CDR1 KGHSH, CDR2 LQKENI. The CDR3: CASSPFGYNEQFF. In DNA form, the CDR3 reads TGTGCCAGCTCACCTTTCGGGTACAATGAGCAGTTCTTC.

With regard to this clone: Other nucleotide sequences in the sample specify the same CDR3. This chain links TRBV3-1 (or the pseudogene TRBV3-2) with TRBJ2-7; TRBD1 matches at 7 bases. Unmatched junction bases numbered 3, after V lost 3 bases and J lost 1 base. From germline, CDR1 is LGHDT and CDR2 YNNKEL (reference sequence). The CDR3 sequence is 14 residues long. This chain's CDR3 is CASSHGQASYEQYF. Here the CDR3 DNA reads TGTGCCAGCAGCCATGGACAGGCGTCCTACGAGCAGTACTTC.

The chain joins TRBV6-5 to TRBJ2-3; the D is unclear. The CDR3 contains 11 residues. The ends were cut back, 5 bases at V and 2 bases at J, with 2 bases in the middle. CDR1 is MNHEY and CDR2 is SVGAGI in the germline V gene. The CDR3 region is CASSHTDTQYF. CDR3 nucleotide sequence: TGTGCCAGCAGTCACACAGATACGCAGTATTTT.

The gene calls are TRBV5-4 and TRBJ2-2; 9 nucleotides align to TRBD2. The germline gives CDR1 SGHNT, CDR2 YYREEE (reference sequence). The CDR3 sequence is 15 residues long. V dropped 5 bases and J dropped 7; count of bases not matched to a gene: 9. The CDR3 DNA reads TGTGCCAGCAGTCGTGTCAGCGGGGGGATCGGGGAGCTGTTTTTT. Translated: CASSRVSGGIGELFF.

This rearrangement joins TRBV28 to TRBJ2-7; tentative D call: TRBD1 (6 bases). Trimming pared 3 bases from V and 2 bases from J, leaving 11 bases between. Germline lookup yields CDR1 MDHEN and CDR2 SYDVKM. CDR3 length equals 14 residues. The CDR3 nucleotides are TGTGCCAGCAGTTTGTCAGGGGAAGCCTACGAGCAGTACTTC. This encodes CASSLSGEAYEQYF.

The chain carries TRBV28 and TRBJ1-4; D is perhaps TRBD1 (5 bases). This CDR3 has 12 residues. V was clipped by 7 bases and J by 8 bases, with 11 bases between them. Germline lookup yields CDR1 MDHEN and CDR2 SYDVKM. CDR3 DNA sequence: TGTGCCAGCAATCCCGGGGGGGAAAAACTGTTTTTT. Protein: CASNPGGEKLFF. The full variable domain, completed using reference TRBV28 and TRBJ1-4, is DVKVTQSSRYLVKRTGEKVFLECVQDMDHENMFWYRQDPGLGLRLIYFSYDVKMKEKGDIPEGYSVSREKKERFSLILESASTNQTSMYLCASNPGGEKLFFGSGTQLSVL.

The chain combines TRBV7-9 with TRBJ1-6; 9 bases are shared with TRBD1. After removal of 4 bases from V and 10 bases from J, the junction contained 5 bases not matched to a gene. The CDR3 length is 14 residues. Germline CDR1 reads SEHNR; CDR2 reads FQNEAQ (reference sequence). This chain's CDR3 is CASSSRTGDSPLHF. The CDR3 DNA follows: TGTGCCAGCAGCTCCCGGACAGGGGACTCACCCCTCCACTTT.

V gene TRBV3-1 (or the pseudogene TRBV3-2) combines with J gene TRBJ1-4; 10 bases map to TRBD1. The CDR3 has 16 amino acids. The V gene's germline CDR1 is LGHDT and CDR2 YNNKEL (reference sequence). V shed 5 bases and J 3 bases; nucleotides not matched to a gene: 6. The CDR3 region has the DNA TGTGCCAGCAGCTTACGGACAGGGGGAGCTAATGAAAAACTGTTTTTT. It yields the protein CASSLRTGGANEKLFF.

This chain links TRBV6-6 with TRBJ1-5; D may be TRBD1 (5 bases). This CDR3 is 14 amino acids long. V was clipped by 2 bases and J by 3 bases, with 8 bases between them. CDR1 is MNHNY and CDR2 is SVGAGI in the germline V gene (reference sequence). The chain's CDR3 is CASSYVGLNQPQHF. DNA of the CDR3: TGTGCCAGCAGTTACGTGGGGCTCAATCAGCCCCAGCATTTT.

Only one count was recorded for this clone. This sequence joins TRBV5-6 and TRBJ2-1; 8 bases agree with TRBD1. The length of the CDR3 is 14 residues. The germline gives CDR1 SGHDT, CDR2 YYEEEE. Trimming took 4 bases from V and 3 from J; bases not matched to a gene: 3. Here the CDR3 DNA reads TGTGCCAGCAGCAAAACAGGGGGCTACAATGAGCAGTTCTTC. Its translation is CASSKTGGYNEQFF.

V and J are TRBV6-5 and TRBJ2-7; D possibly corresponds to TRBD2 (6 bases). This CDR3 comprises 14 residues. V was clipped by 2 bases and J by 9 bases, with 17 bases between them. Germline values: CDR1 MNHEY, CDR2 SVGAGI. CDR3 sequence (DNA): TGTGCCAGCAGTTACATGCAACTAGCTTCCGCGCAGTACTTC. Translated, it gives CASSYMQLASAQYF.

Only one count was recorded for this clone. The chain combines TRBV30 with TRBJ1-4; 7 bases are shared with TRBD1. Trimming removed 5 bases from V and 6 bases from J; junction bases left unmatched: 3. This CDR3 comprises 12 residues. Looked up from germline, CDR1 is GTSNPN and CDR2 is SVGIG (reference sequence). The CDR3 coding sequence is TGTGCCTGGGGGGACAGTCATGAAAAACTGTTTTTT. The encoded protein is CAWGDSHEKLFF.

This chain links TRBV11-2 with TRBJ2-5; no clear D. Germline assignment: CDR1 SGHAT and CDR2 FQNNGV. With 1 base removed from V and 5 bases from J, the gap between germline ends came to 14 bases. This CDR3 has 15 residues. The CDR3 protein is CASSLAGGSLETQYF. The DNA for the CDR3 is TGTGCCAGCAGCTTAGCTGGCGGTAGCCTGGAGACCCAGTACTTC.

The chain recombines TRBV2 with TRBJ2-5; a possible D gene is TRBD1 (6 bases). Germline loops: CDR1 SNHLY, CDR2 FYNNEI. This CDR3 is built from 14 residues. Trimming removed 7 bases from V and 4 bases from J, with 16 bases in between. CDR3 DNA: TGTGCCAGCAACCTTTTGGGGGCTGGAGAGACCCAGTACTTC. Residues: CASNLLGAGETQYF.

Only a few counts were recorded for this clone. This sequence joins TRBV6-4 and TRBJ2-2; D is possibly TRBD1 (6 bases). The V gene's germline CDR1 is MRHNA and CDR2 SNTAGT. CDR3 length equals 17 residues. V was cut by 0 bases and J by 2 bases, with 13 bases left in between. CDR3 DNA sequence: TGTGCCAGCAGTGACTCGTTTATCGGGACAAACACCGGGGAGCTGTTTTTT. As protein: CASSDSFIGTNTGELFF.